Listed here is a single T cell receptor beta chain. The junction shows a germline mismatch at one end, possibly a read error. Researchers generated TCR beta cDNA from around 510 ng of total RNA, relying on a constant-region primer. Modified slightly, ARM-PCR produced TCR beta libraries over three nested multiplex PCR rounds. For approximately 11 cycles apiece, the opening two PCR rounds ran with TRBV1-TRBV30 forward primers and a C-beta reverse primer. TCRdb redid the calling of the multiplex PCR reads with MiXCR, one entry per CDR3 protein. The sample consists of over 250,000 distinct CDR3 sequences, 50% to 60% of them appearing once. The blood RNA (from unsorted whole blood) was obtained, and germline DNA was also extracted. This sample stems from a study of tumor-infiltrating lymphocytes in primary liver carcinoma. This CDR3 comprises 16 residues. Germline V gene lookup returns CDR1 SGHDN and CDR2 FVKESK.

The sequencing input was peripheral blood. This TCR derives from a woman in her 30s with primary liver carcinoma and hepatitis B virus infection. The V and J genes are TRBV14 and TRBJ1-6; D might be TRBD1 (5 bases). CDR3 in amino acids: CVSSQVAGQGNSPLHF. In DNA, the CDR3 is TGTGTCAGCAGCCAAGTTGCAGGTCAGGGTAATTCACCCCTCCACTTT.